This T cell receptor (beta chain) was retrieved from a study of somatic mutations in cytotoxic T cells in rheumatoid arthritis. Whole-study context: Immediately following diagnosis and ahead of any treatment, patient blood (approximately 30 ml EDTA) was drawn. Overall study results and limits: Relative to age-matched healthy controls, rheumatoid arthritis patients did not differ significantly in CD8+ T-cell clonality.

CD4+ cells and CD8+ cells were each obtained through positive magnetic bead selection, and their purity was assessed by flow cytometry. Points on this clone: Its antigen remains unidentified.

The germline V gene has CDR1 LNHNV and CDR2 YYDKDF (reference sequence). The CDR3 extends over 17 amino acids. The V segment lost 0 bases and the J segment 6 bases; nucleotides outside the gene matches: 13. Assay: immunoSEQ multiplex PCR; the TCRdb copy retains only in-frame clones and omits some. Among roughly 14,000 clones listed, around 74% were seen once. Sequencing used CD8+ T cells sorted from blood. The rearrangement joins TRBV15 to TRBJ1-2; TRBD1 matches at 7 bases. The sequence was collected from an adult with rheumatoid arthritis. The CDR3 sequence: CATSREDRPPAFDGYTF. CDR3 DNA sequence: TGTGCCACCAGCAGAGAGGACAGGCCGCCCGCTTTCGATGGCTACACCTTC.